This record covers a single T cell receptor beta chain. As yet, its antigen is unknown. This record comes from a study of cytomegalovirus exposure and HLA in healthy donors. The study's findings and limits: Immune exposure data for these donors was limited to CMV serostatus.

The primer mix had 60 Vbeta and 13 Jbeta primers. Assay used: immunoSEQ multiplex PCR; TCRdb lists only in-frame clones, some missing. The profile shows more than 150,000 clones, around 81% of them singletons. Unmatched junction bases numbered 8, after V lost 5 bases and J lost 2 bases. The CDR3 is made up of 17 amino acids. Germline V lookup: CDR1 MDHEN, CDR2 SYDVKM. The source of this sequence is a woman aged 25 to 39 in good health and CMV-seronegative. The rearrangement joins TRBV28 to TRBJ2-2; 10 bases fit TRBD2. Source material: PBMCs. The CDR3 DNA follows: TGTGCCAGCAGTGCGACACGGACTAGCGGCAACACCGGGGAGCTGTTTTTT. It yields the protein CASSATRTSGNTGELFF.